This T cell receptor beta chain was documented in a study of shared clonotypes between healthy human individuals. Study-level points and caveats: The generation probabilities recorded for non-shared clonotypes fell below those of clonotypes shared by all four donors.

Data came from immunoSEQ multiplex PCR; TCRdb stores just in-frame clones and leaves some out. Of roughly 500,000 clones detected, 90% to 96% appear once; the ten largest clones hold approximately 0.06%. Concerning this clone itself: Its antigen is not identified.

The CDR3 is made up of 13 amino acids. V was shortened by 4 bases and J by 4 bases, with 10 bases between the two germline ends. Germline lookup yields CDR1 LNHDA and CDR2 SQIVND (reference sequence). This sequence originates from a woman aged 25 to 39 in good health. This chain joins TRBV19 and TRBJ2-5; maybe TRBD1 (6 bases). The source material was naive CD4+ T cells sorted from blood. Subset: CD45RA+ positively selected. CDR3 DNA sequence: TGTGCCAGTAGTACGGGACAAACAGAGACCCAGTACTTC. This sequence encodes CASSTGQTETQYF.